The rows below give T cell receptor beta chains drawn from one sample of a study of Ad26.COV2.S vaccination and SARS-CoV-2 variants. TCRdb's table, derived via immunoSEQ multiplex PCR, lists solely in-frame clones and lacks some. The sample lists around 450,000 clones; roughly 87% were seen once. The input for sequencing was peripheral blood, taken in a trial of Ad26.COV2.S vaccine versus placebo. The receptors were gathered from a person between 18 and 65 years old who received the Ad26.COV2.S COVID-19 vaccine or a placebo. The conserved cysteine and the conserved F or W are not part of the CDR3 here. Fields, in order: V gene, J gene, CDR3 protein.

V: TRBV5-1
J: TRBJ2-5
CDR3: ASSAGPQETQY

V: TRBV7-9
J: TRBJ2-5
CDR3: ASSWGAQETQY

V: TRBV2
J: TRBJ2-1
CDR3: ASSEMRGNEQF

V: TRBV2
J: TRBJ1-1
CDR3: ASSSGQGSGAF

V: TRBV29-1
J: TRBJ2-7
CDR3: SVGRTGSYEQY

V: TRBV15
J: TRBJ1-2
CDR3: ATSRDLGQGRGYT

V: TRBV7-8
J: TRBJ2-7
CDR3: ASSFSAGPYEQY

V: TRBV28
J: TRBJ1-3
CDR3: ASRKSGTGFFGNTIY

V: TRBV7-8
J: TRBJ1-1
CDR3: ASSLASRQGEASEAF

V: TRBV7-2
J: TRBJ2-2
CDR3: ASSNPPGLAGGSGGELF

V: TRBV7-9
J: TRBJ1-1
CDR3: ASSYRELNTEAF

V: TRBV7-3
J: TRBJ2-3
CDR3: ASSKERMSDTQY

V: TRBV7-9
J: TRBJ1-1
CDR3: ASSLVVGGPSGTSGAF